Detailed here is one T cell receptor (beta chain). V lost 5 bases and J lost 2; bases outside the gene matches: 6. This CDR3 is built from 14 residues. Germline CDR1 SGHNT, CDR2 YYREEE (reference sequence). The data originate from a study of T cell changes during pregnancy in multiple sclerosis. Here immunoSEQ multiplex PCR was the method, and the copy in TCRdb shows in-frame clones only, minus some. The sample consists of about 130,000 clones, about 95% of them appearing once. The chain combines TRBV5-4 with TRBJ1-2; 7 bases map to TRBD1. This receptor was obtained from a female donor with multiple sclerosis, enrolled in a pregnancy study. This material consisted of peripheral blood, taken after pregnancy. The CDR3 DNA reads TGTGCCAGCAGAGAAAGAGGGGGCAACTATGGCTACACCTTC. This codes for CASRERGGNYGYTF.